These 27 T cell receptor beta chains came from one sample sequenced in a study of blood T cell repertoires in COVID-19. TCRdb's copy holds only in-frame clones and misses some; the assay was immunoSEQ multiplex PCR. Here the sample spans about 250,000 clones, around 83% being singletons. Sequenced material: PBMCs or T cells enriched from blood (not recorded which). The receptor source for this set is a woman in her 50s who had been exposed to COVID-19.

V is TRBV2 and J is TRBJ1-4; TRBD1 might be the D (5 bases). V was shortened by 7 bases and J by 4 bases, with 13 bases between the two germline ends. Germline assignment: CDR1 SNHLY and CDR2 FYNNEI. The CDR3 has 14 amino acids. The CDR3 region is CASIPYRGNEKLFF. The CDR3 region has the DNA TGTGCCAGCATCCCGTATAGGGGTAATGAAAAACTGTTTTTT.

In the case of this clone: The identical CDR3 is also encoded by other nucleotide sequences in the sample. The chain joins TRBV12-3 or TRBV12-4 to TRBJ1-2, with 7 bases identical to TRBD1. This CDR3 is built from 13 residues. The junction had 1 base not matched to a gene; V was cut back by 4 bases and J by 2 bases. CDR3 sequence reads: CASSSTGNYGYTF. DNA for the CDR3: TGTGCCAGCAGTTCGACAGGGAACTATGGCTACACCTTC.

The chain uses TRBV24-1 and TRBJ2-1; D remains unclear. V gave up 7 bases and J gave up 4 bases, with 7 bases separating them. CDR3 length equals 12 residues. CDR1 and CDR2 from the germline V gene are KGHDR and SFDVKD. CDR3 region: CATRSPYNEQFF. As DNA, the CDR3 is TGTGCCACCAGAAGCCCTTACAATGAGCAGTTCTTC.

V and J are TRBV5-6 and TRBJ2-7; D perhaps matches TRBD2 (6 bases). The germline CDR1 and CDR2 sequences are SGHDT and YYEEEE. The CDR3 loop spans 14 amino acids. The V end was cut by 4 bases, the J end by 0 bases, with 11 bases between. The CDR3 nucleotides read TGTGCCAGCAGCCCGGGACTGGGCTCCTACGAGCAGTACTTC. This gives the protein CASSPGLGSYEQYF.

The V and J genes are TRBV19 and TRBJ2-7; 7 bases match TRBD1. The germline V gene encodes CDR1 LNHDA and CDR2 SQIVND (reference sequence). V shed 4 bases, J shed 2 bases, and the junction held 14 bases outside the gene matches. There are 17 residues in the CDR3. Written as DNA, the CDR3 is TGTGCCAGTAGTAGACAGGGTTCTATTGGTAATACCTACGAGCAGTACTTC. It codes for CASSRQGSIGNTYEQYF.

This chain uses TRBV3-1 (or the pseudogene TRBV3-2) with TRBJ1-2; 12 positions agree with TRBD1. V dropped 3 bases and J dropped 6; count of bases not matched to a gene: 8. Germline loops: CDR1 LGHDT, CDR2 YNNKEL (reference sequence). CDR3 length equals 16 residues. The chain's CDR3 is CASSHLRDRGRNGYTF. CDR3 DNA: TGTGCCAGCAGCCACCTCCGGGACAGGGGGCGGAATGGCTACACCTTC.

This clone was seen a few times. The V call is TRBV30, the J call TRBJ2-3; TRBD2 agrees at 11 bases. V shed 0 bases and J 6 bases; nucleotides not matched to a gene: 5. Looked up from germline, CDR1 is GTSNPN and CDR2 is SVGIG (reference sequence). The CDR3 contains 15 residues. Here the CDR3 DNA reads TGTGCCTGGAGTGTACAGACTAGCGGGGTTGATACGCAGTATTTT. Amino acids: CAWSVQTSGVDTQYF.

The rearrangement uses TRBV2 and TRBJ1-2; 7 nucleotides line up with TRBD1. Unmatched junction bases numbered 8, after V lost 6 bases and J lost 7 bases. Germline V gene lookup returns CDR1 SNHLY and CDR2 FYNNEI. The CDR3 loop spans 13 amino acids. DNA for the CDR3: TGTGCCAGCAGAAGACAGGGATCAAGTGGCTACACCTTC. Its protein product is CASRRQGSSGYTF.

This clone was seen a handful of times. V gene TRBV4-3 combines with J gene TRBJ1-4; TRBD1 matches at 8 bases. Germline values: CDR1 LGHNA, CDR2 YSLEER. The CDR3 runs 15 residues. The J segment lost 8 bases and the V segment lost 4 bases, leaving 9 bases of the junction unmatched. Written as DNA, the CDR3 is TGCGCCAGCAGCCGGTTGGGACAGGAGATGGAAAAACTGTTTTTT. Translation gives CASSRLGQEMEKLFF.

This clone was detected a few times. The genes are TRBV11-2 and TRBJ2-7; the D gene is possibly TRBD2 (6 bases). Germline assignment: CDR1 SGHAT and CDR2 FQNNGV. Trimming left V 5 bases short and J 4 bases short, with 9 bases between. The CDR3 is 12 residues long. The CDR3 DNA reads as TGTGCCAGCAGCCATAGCGGATACGAGCAGTACTTC. Its translation is CASSHSGYEQYF.

This chain uses TRBV2 with TRBJ1-6, with a tentative D call TRBD1 (5 bases). Germline CDR1 reads SNHLY; CDR2 reads FYNNEI. Trimming removed 8 bases at V and 7 bases at J, with 12 bases between. This CDR3 spans 13 amino acids. The CDR3 bases are TGTGCCAGCTCTTCGGGGGAAAATTCACCCCTCCACTTT. It encodes CASSSGENSPLHF. Supplemented by reference TRBV2 and TRBJ1-6, the full variable domain reads EPEVTQTPSHQVTQMGQEVILRCVPISNHLYFYWYRQILGQKVEFLVSFYNNEISEKSEIFDDQFSVERPDGSNFTLKIRSTKLEDSAMYFCASSSGENSPLHFGNGTRLTVT.

This clone was counted once. The chain joins TRBV27 to TRBJ1-5; D remains ambiguous. The CDR3 length is 14 residues. Between the trimmed V and J ends, which lost 5 bases and 4 bases, there was a span of 12 bases. Germline CDR1 MNHEY, CDR2 SMNVEV (reference sequence). CDR3 in DNA: TGTGCCAGCAGTCTACGGGCGGGGAATCAGCCCCAGCATTTT. This encodes CASSLRAGNQPQHF.

The table lists this clone with a count of one. The genes are TRBV9 and TRBJ1-2; 11 nucleotides align to TRBD1. Germline CDR1 is SGDLS and CDR2 is YYNGEE. Trimming took 0 bases from V and 10 from J; bases not matched to a gene: 8. This CDR3 comprises 15 residues. In DNA form, the CDR3 reads TGTGCCAGCAGCGTAGGACAGGGACAGGGGGGGATCTACACCTTC. It translates to CASSVGQGQGGIYTF.

The chain is built from TRBV5-1 and TRBJ2-1, with 10 bases matching TRBD2. This CDR3 region has 20 residues. The junction had 19 bases not matched to a gene; V was cut back by 4 bases and J by 3 bases. Per germline, CDR1 SGHRS and CDR2 YFSETQ. The CDR3 loop is CASSPTGVHKRGGIYNEQFF. The CDR3 DNA reads TGCGCCAGCAGCCCTACCGGGGTTCACAAGCGGGGGGGTATCTACAATGAGCAGTTCTTC.

V and J are TRBV29-1 and TRBJ1-4; a possible D gene is TRBD1 (5 bases). The CDR3 sequence is 14 residues long. CDR1 is SQVTM, CDR2 ANQGSEA, per germline. Trimming cost V 5 bases and J 10 bases, with 20 bases left between them. CDR3 residues: CSVYQGVGGGKLFF. CDR3 nucleotides: TGCAGCGTTTACCAGGGAGTGGGAGGTGGAAAACTGTTTTTT.

This clone was seen only a few times. The gene calls are TRBV30 and TRBJ2-5, with 8 bases identical to TRBD2. The trim removed 2 bases at V and 3 bases at J, leaving 2 bases unmatched. The CDR3 is made up of 13 amino acids. Germline V CDR1 and CDR2: GTSNPN, SVGIG (reference sequence). CDR3: CAWSRGGKETQYF. CDR3 nucleotides: TGTGCCTGGAGTCGGGGGGGCAAAGAGACCCAGTACTTC.

This clone was seen more than once but under ten times. V is TRBV4-2 and J is TRBJ1-6; weak D call: TRBD1 (5 bases). The CDR3 is 16 amino acids. V was pared by 1 base and J by 4 bases, with 11 bases between. Looked up from germline, CDR1 is LGHNA and CDR2 is YNFKEQ. CDR3 protein: CASSQGYGGYNSPLHF. The CDR3 coding sequence is TGTGCCAGCAGCCAAGGTTACGGGGGATATAATTCACCCCTCCACTTT.

The V call is TRBV29-1, the J call TRBJ2-7, with a weak D call TRBD1 (5 bases). In germline, CDR1 is SQVTM, CDR2 ANQGSEA. V shed 5 bases and J shed 2 bases, with 10 bases lying between them. The length of the CDR3 is 12 residues. The CDR3: CSVLGHTYEQYF. The CDR3 bases are TGCAGCGTTCTCGGACATACCTACGAGCAGTACTTC.

This chain uses TRBV6-5 with TRBJ1-2, with D perhaps TRBD1 (5 bases). From germline, CDR1 is MNHEY and CDR2 SVGAGI. V dropped 8 bases and J dropped 5 bases, with 12 bases sitting between them. The CDR3 is 12 amino acids. The CDR3 is CASAVGGYGYTF. The CDR3, as DNA: TGTGCCAGCGCCGTGGGGGGGTATGGCTACACCTTC.

V usage is TRBV5-4 and J usage is TRBJ1-6; a possible D gene is TRBD1 (5 bases). The CDR3 sequence is 14 residues long. The V and J ends lost 4 bases and 7 bases respectively, with 12 bases between them. Looked up from germline, CDR1 is SGHNT and CDR2 is YYREEE (reference sequence). For the CDR3, the DNA is TGTGCCAGCAGCCTAGACAGCTCCAATTCACCCCTCCACTTT. Protein product: CASSLDSSNSPLHF.

The chain links TRBV21-1 to TRBJ2-2; the table's D call of TRBD2 was not tested on the DNA. TRBV21-1 is an annotated pseudogene. CDR3 length: 16 residues. Written as DNA, the CDR3 is TGTGCCAGCATTTCCGAAACCCGGGGAAACACCGGGGAGCTGTTTTTT. Its translation: CASISETRGNTGELFF.

The J gene is TRBJ1-1, the V gene TRBV5-8, with TRBD1 matching over 7 bases. Germline V CDR1 and CDR2: SGHTS, YDEGEE. This CDR3 is built from 15 residues. V lost 7 bases, J lost 0 bases, and 9 bases stayed unmatched. The CDR3 DNA reads TGTGCCAGCTCCAGGGGGGTCAAGTTGAACACTGAAGCTTTCTTT. Its translation: CASSRGVKLNTEAFF.

The gene calls are TRBV27 and TRBJ2-1, with 11 bases identical to TRBD2. This CDR3 is built from 17 residues. Germline V gene lookup returns CDR1 MNHEY and CDR2 SMNVEV (reference sequence). V lost 4 bases and J lost 7; bases outside the gene matches: 12. CDR3 bases: TGTGCCAGCAGTTCCCAAACCTTAGCGGGGGGGCCGAATGAGCAGTTCTTC. This codes for CASSSQTLAGGPNEQFF.

The chain uses TRBV18 and TRBJ2-5; a possible D gene is TRBD2 (5 bases). Germline assignment: CDR1 KGHSH and CDR2 LQKENI. The length of the CDR3 is 14 residues. The V end lost 6 bases, the J end lost 1 base, and 12 bases lay between the germline ends. The CDR3 coding sequence is TGTGCCAGCTCCCCCCCGGGATTCCAAGAGACCCAGTACTTC. Its translation is CASSPPGFQETQYF.

The V call is TRBV29-1, the J call TRBJ2-3, with TRBD2 matching 12 bases. Germline trimming cut 6 bases from V and 5 bases from J; bases unmatched to any gene: 6. CDR1 is SQVTM, CDR2 ANQGSEA, per germline. CDR3 size: 14 residues. This chain's CDR3 is CSVSSGGDGDTQYF. The DNA of the CDR3 is TGCAGCGTCTCTAGCGGGGGGGATGGAGATACGCAGTATTTT.

The chain carries TRBV4-1 and TRBJ2-7; TRBD2 matches 10 bases. J lost 7 bases, V lost 1 base, and 1 base had no gene match. Germline CDR1 and CDR2: MGHRA and YSYEKL. The CDR3 is 13 residues long. The CDR3 nucleotides read TGCGCCAGCAGCCAAGCTAGCGGGGGAGAGCAGTACTTC. It codes for CASSQASGGEQYF.

A few counts support this clone. The J gene is TRBJ2-6, the V gene TRBV5-6; D might be TRBD2 (5 bases). V was clipped by 2 bases and J by 1 base, with 7 bases between them. Germline assignment: CDR1 SGHDT and CDR2 YYEEEE. The CDR3 consists of 15 residues. The CDR3 nucleotides read TGTGCCAGCAGCTTACCGGGATCTGGGGCCAACGTCCTGACTTTC. This gives the protein CASSLPGSGANVLTF.